A single sample is the source of the 22 T cell receptor beta chains below, sequenced in a study of PD-L1 blockade in urothelial cancer. Produced via immunoSEQ multiplex PCR; TCRdb's table is partial and in-frame only. The repertoire holds 100,000 to 150,000 clones, with around 85% as singletons. Stated time point: pretreatment peripheral blood. This sample comprised PBMCs, obtained around atezolizumab (anti-PD-L1) treatment. The receptors here all came from a man aged 50-60 years with urothelial cancer.

V and J are TRBV7-3 and TRBJ2-3; D unclear. Germline CDR1 reads SGHTA; CDR2 reads FQGTGA. The CDR3 sequence is 13 residues long. V lost 6 bases, J lost 2 bases, and 9 bases lay in between. The CDR3 protein is CASRPELTDTQYF. The DNA of the CDR3 is TGTGCCAGCAGACCCGAGCTCACAGATACGCAGTATTTT.

The chain is built from TRBV28 and TRBJ2-7; 10 bases agree with TRBD2. This CDR3 has 13 residues. V trimming: 7 bases; J trimming: 6 bases; junction bases outside the gene matches: 6. The germline CDR1 and CDR2 sequences are MDHEN and SYDVKM. The CDR3 protein is CASISGLAAEQYF. The DNA of the CDR3 is TGTGCCAGCATCTCCGGACTAGCGGCCGAGCAGTACTTC.

The gene calls are TRBV2 and TRBJ2-5; TRBD2 matches at 8 bases. Unmatched junction bases numbered 14, after V lost 4 bases and J lost 4 bases. The CDR3 is 17 amino acids. Per germline, CDR1 SNHLY and CDR2 FYNNEI. The CDR3 DNA sequence: TGTGCCAGCAGTGGATCATCACTAGCGGCAGTAGGAGAGACCCAGTACTTC. Its translation: CASSGSSLAAVGETQYF.

This sequence joins TRBV5-4 and TRBJ2-1, with D perhaps matching TRBD2 (6 bases). Germline CDR1 SGHNT, CDR2 YYREEE (reference sequence). This CDR3 has 14 amino acids. V was trimmed by 0 bases and J by 8 bases, leaving 12 bases between them. Here the CDR3 DNA reads TGTGCCAGCAGCTTGGTAGGGCCGGGGGATGAGCAGTTCTTC. Protein sequence: CASSLVGPGDEQFF.

This clone was counted between two and nine times. V gene TRBV9 combines with J gene TRBJ1-2, with 8 bases identical to TRBD1. Looked up from germline, CDR1 is SGDLS and CDR2 is YYNGEE. The CDR3 has 13 amino acids. V was clipped by 4 bases and J by 4 bases; unmatched bases: 3. The CDR3 DNA reads TGTGCCAGCAGCAAAACAGGGGGCTATGGCTACACCTTC. Protein product: CASSKTGGYGYTF.

The V gene is TRBV7-9, the J gene TRBJ1-4, with D possibly matching TRBD1 (6 bases). CDR1 is SEHNR and CDR2 is FQNEAQ in the germline V gene (reference sequence). This CDR3 spans 15 amino acids. Trimming pared 5 bases from V and 7 bases from J, leaving 17 bases between. The CDR3 here is CASSPSGGIGEKLFF. The CDR3 DNA reads TGTGCCAGCAGCCCCTCGGGGGGCATCGGTGAAAAACTGTTTTTT.

The CDR3 protein is CSVAFSGRFEELFF. CDR3 bases: TGCAGCGTTGCCTTTAGCGGGAGGTTCGAGGAGCTGTTTTTT. The chain is built from TRBV29-1 and TRBJ2-2, with 10 bases lining up with TRBD2. The CDR3 contains 14 residues. Trimming at V came to 4 bases and at J to 10 bases, leaving 9 bases not matched to a gene. Germline V lookup: CDR1 SQVTM, CDR2 ANQGSEA.

V is TRBV11-2 and J is TRBJ2-7; 8 nucleotides agree with TRBD2. The germline V gene has CDR1 SGHAT and CDR2 FQNNGV. The V and J ends lost 3 bases and 7 bases, in that order; junction bases with no gene match: 8. The CDR3 is made up of 14 amino acids. CDR3 DNA: TGTGCCAGCAGCTTCGGAGCGGGAGCCTGGGAGCAGTACTTC. Protein sequence: CASSFGAGAWEQYF.

The chain is built from TRBV13 and TRBJ1-2, with D perhaps TRBD1 (6 bases). Trimming took 0 bases from V and 4 from J, leaving 6 bases between them. Germline loops: CDR1 PRHDT, CDR2 FYEKMQ (reference sequence). The CDR3 is 13 amino acids. The CDR3 bases are TGTGCCAGCAGCTTAGGACAGGGCTATGGCTACACCTTC. It translates to CASSLGQGYGYTF. The variable domain in full, completed from reference TRBV13 and TRBJ1-2, reads AAGVIQSPRHLIKEKRETATLKCYPIPRHDTVYWYQQGPGQDPQFLISFYEKMQSDKGSIPDRFSAQQFSDYHSELNMSSLELGDSALYFCASSLGQGYGYTFGSGTRLTVV.

The CDR3 DNA reads TGCGCCAGCAGCTTTCGGAGCACAGATACGCAGTATTTT. This encodes CASSFRSTDTQYF. The chain couples TRBV5-1 to TRBJ2-3; D remains unclear. Deletions cut 2 bases from V and 0 bases from J, with 4 bases between. CDR1 is SGHRS and CDR2 is YFSETQ in the germline V gene. The length of the CDR3 is 13 residues.

This chain joins TRBV6-6 and TRBJ1-4, with D possibly matching TRBD1 (6 bases). Deletions cut 6 bases from V and 8 bases from J, with 16 bases between. Germline CDR1 and CDR2: MNHNY and SVGAGI (reference sequence). This CDR3 is 14 amino acids long. CDR3 nucleotide sequence: TGTGCCAGCAGAGTAGGGGGAAGGGGGGAAAAACTGTTTTTT. Protein product: CASRVGGRGEKLFF.

V is TRBV30 and J is TRBJ1-3; D unresolved. Germline V gene data show CDR1 as GTSNPN and CDR2 as SVGIG (reference sequence). The CDR3 covers 14 residues. V was trimmed by 1 base and J by 2 bases, leaving 9 bases between them. CDR3 sequence: CAWSARGAGNTIYF. CDR3 DNA sequence: TGTGCCTGGAGTGCCCGGGGAGCTGGAAACACCATATATTTT.

This chain joins TRBV5-3 and TRBJ2-7; 9 nucleotides line up with TRBD1. TRBV5-3 is identified as an open reading frame with a role that is uncertain. V gave up 0 bases and J gave up 3 bases; unmatched junction bases: 7. The CDR3 runs to 16 residues. CDR3 sequence: CARSLGRAGQGYEQYF. For the CDR3, the DNA is TGTGCCAGAAGCTTGGGCCGGGCGGGACAGGGCTACGAGCAGTACTTC.

This clone turned up a few times. This chain connects TRBV6-1 to TRBJ2-7; D is possibly TRBD2 (5 bases). CDR1 is MNHNS, CDR2 SASEGT, per germline. Trimming cost V 4 bases and J 6 bases, with 19 bases left between them. The CDR3 contains 15 residues. The CDR3 protein is CASSVTSGGRSEQYF. The CDR3 DNA is TGTGCCAGCAGTGTGACGAGCGGAGGTAGGTCCGAGCAGTACTTC.

This chain links TRBV28 with TRBJ1-3; a weak D match, TRBD1 (6 bases). Deletions cut 6 bases from V and 0 bases from J, with 6 bases between. From germline, CDR1 is MDHEN and CDR2 SYDVKM. CDR3 length: 13 residues. The CDR3 bases are TGTGCCAGCAGGGACAGCTCTGGAAACACCATATATTTT. Its protein product is CASRDSSGNTIYF.

The chain couples TRBV4-1 to TRBJ1-2; D may be TRBD1 (6 bases). CDR3 size: 16 residues. The germline CDR1 and CDR2 sequences are MGHRA and YSYEKL. The V gene lost 5 bases and the J gene lost 5 bases, with 21 bases spanning the gap. The CDR3 DNA reads as TGCGCCAGCAGCTCAACCTCTTCGGACAGTCATTATGGCTACACCTTC. Protein product: CASSSTSSDSHYGYTF.

The rearrangement uses TRBV27 and TRBJ1-1, with 7 positions matching TRBD1. Germline CDR1 and CDR2: MNHEY and SMNVEV (reference sequence). The CDR3 runs to 13 residues. The J segment lost 0 bases and the V segment lost 10 bases, leaving 5 bases of the junction unmatched. The CDR3 bases are TGTGCCACCAAAGGACAGGTGAACACTGAAGCTTTCTTT. It yields the protein CATKGQVNTEAFF.

This chain joins TRBV5-1 and TRBJ2-2, with TRBD2 matching over 11 bases. The J segment lost 1 base and the V segment lost 5 bases, leaving 4 bases of the junction unmatched. The CDR3 is made up of 16 amino acids. The germline CDR1 and CDR2 sequences are SGHRS and YFSETQ. This chain's CDR3 is CASRYGTSGNTGELFF. In DNA form, the CDR3 reads TGCGCCAGCAGATATGGGACTAGCGGGAACACCGGGGAGCTGTTTTTT.

The chain uses TRBV13 and TRBJ2-5, with TRBD2 identical over 8 bases. Germline V gives CDR1 PRHDT, CDR2 FYEKMQ (reference sequence). V trimming: 5 bases; J trimming: 4 bases; junction bases outside the gene matches: 15. The CDR3 consists of 17 residues. The CDR3 sequence is CASSHVGLAGLGETQYF. CDR3 DNA sequence: TGTGCCAGCAGCCACGTCGGACTAGCCGGTCTTGGAGAGACCCAGTACTTC.

The rearrangement links TRBV4-2 to TRBJ1-3; D ambiguous. This CDR3 is 16 amino acids long. Trimming took off 0 bases at V and 2 bases at J, with 11 bases between the two ends. Germline CDR1 LGHNA, CDR2 YNFKEQ. Here the CDR3 reads CASSQDVSDTGNTIYF. The CDR3 bases are TGTGCCAGCAGCCAAGATGTTTCAGATACTGGAAACACCATATATTTT.

This chain joins TRBV18 and TRBJ2-1, with D perhaps matching TRBD1 (6 bases). Germline CDR1 and CDR2: KGHSH and LQKENI. The germline V and J ends were trimmed by 6 bases and 8 bases, with 8 bases remaining between them. The CDR3 consists of 11 residues. The CDR3 reads CASSGQYEQFF. CDR3 sequence (DNA): TGTGCCAGCTCCGGACAGTATGAGCAGTTCTTC.

The chain links TRBV7-9 to TRBJ1-1, with unresolved D. V lost 5 bases to trimming and J lost 2 bases, with 9 bases between them. Germline assignment: CDR1 SEHNR and CDR2 FQNEAQ (reference sequence). CDR3 length: 13 amino acids. The CDR3 spells CASSPQVNTEAFF. CDR3 in DNA: TGTGCCAGCAGCCCCCAGGTAAACACTGAAGCTTTCTTT.